This is a list of T cell receptor beta chains from one sample in a study of cytomegalovirus exposure and HLA in healthy donors. Using immunoSEQ multiplex PCR, the repertoire was profiled, and TCRdb retains in-frame clones only, with some absent. Seen here are about 140,000 clones, approximately 90% observed once, and the top ten hold about 0.65%. The sequenced material came from PBMCs. The receptors were sampled from a man between 18 and 35 years old in good health and CMV-seronegative. CDR3s include the opening cysteine and the closing phenylalanine or tryptophan. A D gene is named only where the DNA matches it firmly. Only part of the rows carry a size: once, few, many, or a class if the clone is expanded.

V gene: TRBV9; D gene: NA; clone size: NA; J gene: TRBJ1-1; CDR3 DNA: TGTGCCAGCAGCGTAGAAGGGGGGGTGAGCACTGAAGCTTTCTTT; CDR3 protein: CASSVEGGVSTEAFF
V gene: TRBV6-6; D gene: NA; clone size: NA; J gene: TRBJ1-1; CDR3 DNA: TGTGCCAGCAGTCCCCTCCGGACTGAAGCTTTCTTT; CDR3 protein: CASSPLRTEAFF
V gene: TRBV2; D gene: NA; clone size: NA; J gene: TRBJ1-5; CDR3 DNA: TGTGCCAGCAGTGAAGCAAGGGCGGGGAAACATTTT; CDR3 protein: CASSEARAGKHF
V gene: TRBV29-1; D gene: NA; clone size: NA; J gene: TRBJ2-1; CDR3 DNA: TGCAGCGTTGAAGTCCCCGGGAGATCCTACAATGAGCAGTTCTTC; CDR3 protein: CSVEVPGRSYNEQFF
V gene: TRBV5-1; D gene: TRBD2; clone size: NA; J gene: TRBJ2-4; CDR3 DNA: TGCGCCAGCAGCTTGACCCCGACTAGCGGGAGTGGGGTAGCCAAAAACATTCAGTACTTC; CDR3 protein: CASSLTPTSGSGVAKNIQYF
V gene: TRBV6-5; D gene: NA; clone size: NA; J gene: TRBJ1-1; CDR3 DNA: TGTGCCACATCCCACCCCCAGGGCCGGTGGACTGAAGCTTTCTTT; CDR3 protein: CATSHPQGRWTEAFF
V gene: TRBV7-8; D gene: TRBD2; clone size: once; J gene: TRBJ2-3; CDR3 DNA: TGTGCCAGCACGGTGTGGGGCGGGAGTCGAAACACAGATACGCAGTATTTT; CDR3 protein: CASTVWGGSRNTDTQYF
V gene: TRBV6-5; D gene: TRBD2; clone size: NA; J gene: TRBJ2-5; CDR3 DNA: TGTGCCAGCAGTTACAAACGGGACTATATTGAGACCCAGTACTTC; CDR3 protein: CASSYKRDYIETQYF
V gene: TRBV5-1; D gene: TRBD2; clone size: NA; J gene: TRBJ2-7; CDR3 DNA: TGCGCCAGCAGCGGCGGGACTAGCCATTCCGGGATGGAGTTCTACGAGCAGTACTTC; CDR3 protein: CASSGGTSHSGMEFYEQYF
V gene: TRBV6-5; D gene: NA; clone size: NA; J gene: TRBJ2-1; CDR3 DNA: TGTGCCAGCGGAGAGTTCATGATCGGTGAGCAGTTCTTC; CDR3 protein: CASGEFMIGEQFF
V gene: TRBV5-4; D gene: TRBD1; clone size: few; J gene: TRBJ2-7; CDR3 DNA: TGTGCCAGCAGCCCCCGGGGGACAGGGGACTACGAGCAGTACTTC; CDR3 protein: CASSPRGTGDYEQYF
V gene: TRBV6-1; D gene: TRBD1; clone size: NA; J gene: TRBJ1-1; CDR3 DNA: TGTGCCACCCTTGGACAGGCGGCCTGGGACACTGAAGCTTTCTTT; CDR3 protein: CATLGQAAWDTEAFF
V gene: TRBV19; D gene: NA; clone size: many; J gene: TRBJ1-1; CDR3 DNA: TGTGCCAGTAGTATCCCCCCCGGGGAGGGCGGTGAAGCTTTCTTT; CDR3 protein: CASSIPPGEGGEAFF
V gene: TRBV13; D gene: TRBD1; clone size: NA; J gene: TRBJ1-5; CDR3 DNA: TGTGCCAGCAGCTCCAGGGGGCGGCCCCAGCATTTT; CDR3 protein: CASSSRGRPQHF
V gene: TRBV28; D gene: TRBD2; clone size: NA; J gene: TRBJ2-1; CDR3 DNA: TGTGCCAGCAGTTCCTATGAGCGGGAGATCCCCAATGAGCAGTTCTTC; CDR3 protein: CASSSYEREIPNEQFF
V gene: TRBV5-6; D gene: NA; clone size: NA; J gene: TRBJ2-7; CDR3 DNA: TGTGCCAGCAGCCCAGGGCCGATGGGGCAGTACTTC; CDR3 protein: CASSPGPMGQYF
V gene: TRBV2; D gene: TRBD1; clone size: NA; J gene: TRBJ1-4; CDR3 DNA: TGTGCCAGCAGTTCAGACAGGGGAGCAGGAAAACTGTTTTTT; CDR3 protein: CASSSDRGAGKLFF